A selection of T cell receptor beta chains follows, all from one sample in a study of response to subunit inactivated influenza vaccine. TCRdb reprocessed the RT-PCR reads with MiXCR, giving one entry per CDR3 protein. The repertoire consists of about 650,000 distinct CDR3 sequences, with around 13% occurring once and the leading ten covering 7.5% to 9%. The starting material was PBMCs from blood, obtained around two weeks before vaccination. The origin of the receptors is a man aged 45-60 years who received an inactivated influenza vaccine. CDR3s include the opening cysteine and the closing phenylalanine or tryptophan. A D gene is named only where the DNA matches it firmly. Expanded clones get a size class; other rows say once, few or many, or leave the size out.

>few|TRBJ2-6|TRBV11-1|-
CASSHIRGRRLAGANVLTF
TGTGCCAGCAGCCACATTAGGGGCCGAAGACTGGCTGGGGCCAACGTCCTGACTTTC
>-|TRBJ2-7|TRBV4-1|-
CASSQVPGSSSYEQYF
TGCGCCAGCAGCCAAGTCCCGGGGTCCAGCTCCTACGAGCAGTACTTC
>-|TRBJ2-1|TRBV5-1|TRBD2
CASTKREGSEQFF
TGCGCCAGCACGAAGCGGGAGGGGAGTGAGCAGTTCTTC
>few|TRBJ1-1|TRBV20-1|-
CSAIPGHSNTEAFF
TGCAGTGCTATTCCGGGACACTCGAACACTGAAGCTTTCTTT
>many|TRBJ1-6|TRBV7-6|TRBD1
CASSRGQTNSPLHF
TGTGCCAGCAGCCGGGGACAGACTAATTCACCCCTCCACTTT
>-|TRBJ2-7|TRBV27|-
CASSSSGTRGREQYF
TGTGCCAGCAGTTCCTCGGGAACAAGGGGCCGCGAGCAGTACTTC
>few|TRBJ2-2|TRBV3-1|TRBD2
CASSQSTGRRAGGTNTGELFF
TGTGCCAGCAGCCAATCTACGGGGCGACGGGCGGGGGGGACGAACACCGGGGAGCTGTTTTTT
>-|TRBJ2-7|TRBV28|-
CASSQALYEQYF
TGTGCCAGCAGTCAAGCCCTATACGAGCAGTACTTC
>few|TRBJ2-7|TRBV20-1|-
CSARGRFDIEQYF
TGCAGTGCTAGAGGCCGTTTCGATATCGAGCAGTACTTC
>few|TRBJ2-1|TRBV20-1|-
CSAQDDRDPYNEQFF
TGCAGTGCGCAAGACGACCGGGACCCCTACAATGAGCAGTTCTTC
>few|TRBJ2-7|TRBV20-1|-
CSANQGAQTYEQYF
TGCAGTGCCAACCAGGGCGCCCAAACCTACGAGCAGTACTTC
>-|TRBJ1-5|TRBV20-1|-
CSASEDSLGQPQHF
TGCAGTGCTAGCGAGGACAGTCTGGGGCAGCCCCAGCATTTT
>-|TRBJ1-1|TRBV29-1|-
CSVERQQNTEAFF
TGCAGCGTTGAGCGACAGCAGAACACTGAAGCTTTCTTT
>many|TRBJ1-1|TRBV12-3/TRBV12-4|-
CASSSRQITEAFF
TGTGCCAGCAGTTCTCGACAGATTACTGAAGCTTTCTTT
>-|TRBJ2-5|TRBV3-1|-
CASSQVAKTQYF
TGTGCCAGCAGCCAAGTGGCCAAGACCCAGTACTTC
>few|TRBJ2-3|TRBV14|-
CASSQWSGYHGGTDTQYF
TGTGCCAGCAGCCAATGGTCCGGCTATCACGGGGGCACAGATACGCAGTATTTT
>few|TRBJ2-1|TRBV12-3/TRBV12-4|-
CASGGTRSYNEQFF
TGTGCCAGCGGCGGGACAAGGTCCTACAATGAGCAGTTCTTC
>-|TRBJ2-5|TRBV2|TRBD1
CASSEGTGSETQYF
TGTGCCAGCAGTGAGGGGACAGGGTCAGAGACCCAGTACTTC
>few|TRBJ2-3|TRBV7-2|-
CASSLASLRDTQYF
TGTGCCAGCAGCTTAGCTAGTCTCCGCGATACGCAGTATTTT
>few|TRBJ2-3|TRBV5-4|-
CASSLRRGKPDTQYF
TGTGCCAGCAGCTTGCGTCGGGGGAAGCCAGATACGCAGTATTTT
>-|TRBJ2-1|TRBV12-3/TRBV12-4|TRBD1
CASRPWGQGDSYNEQIF
TGTGCCAGCAGGCCCTGGGGACAGGGGGACTCCTACAATGAGCAGATCTTC
>-|TRBJ2-1|TRBV28|TRBD2
CASSYPPGVAGGLYNEQFF
TGTGCCAGCAGCTACCCCCCCGGGGTAGCGGGAGGCTTATACAATGAGCAGTTCTTC
>many|TRBJ2-5|TRBV10-3|TRBD1
CAISADRGGEVQYF
TGTGCCATCAGTGCGGACAGGGGGGGAGAGGTCCAGTACTTC
>few|TRBJ2-3|TRBV4-1|TRBD2
CASSASGGRTDTQYF
TGCGCCAGCAGCGCTAGCGGGGGGAGGACAGATACGCAGTATTTT
>-|TRBJ2-1|TRBV18|TRBD2
CASSPPGLADNEQFF
TGTGCCAGCTCCCCCCCGGGACTAGCGGACAATGAGCAGTTCTTC
>few|TRBJ2-3|TRBV7-6|TRBD2
CASSLGGGSSADTQYF
TGTGCCAGCAGCTTAGGGGGCGGGAGTTCGGCAGATACGCAGTATTTT
>few|TRBJ2-2|TRBV15|TRBD1
CATSRPDRGGTGELFF
TGTGCCACCAGCAGACCAGACAGGGGAGGCACCGGGGAGCTGTTTTTT
>many|TRBJ2-1|TRBV7-9|-
CASSSWGEQFF
TGTGCCAGCAGCTCGTGGGGTGAGCAGTTCTTC
>few|TRBJ2-2|TRBV6-1|TRBD1
CASRPGTGKVNTGELFF
TGTGCCAGCAGACCCGGGACAGGGAAGGTGAACACCGGGGAGCTGTTTTTT
>-|TRBJ1-1|TRBV30|-
CAWSSMNTEAFF
TGTGCCTGGAGTAGTATGAACACTGAAGCTTTCTTT
>few|TRBJ2-7|TRBV29-1|TRBD1
CSVEAADRGLYEQYF
TGCAGCGTTGAAGCGGCGGACAGGGGGCTTTACGAGCAGTACTTC
>-|TRBJ2-3|TRBV15|-
CATSRERLPDTQYF
TGTGCCACCAGCAGAGAACGACTCCCCGACACGCAGTATTTT